Sequencing of this T cell receptor (beta chain) was carried out in a study of CD8+CD57+ T cells in acquired aplastic anemia. The overall study: CD4+ and CD8+ cells, once sorted, gave DNA averaging 3.2 ug.

This clonotype showed up just a few times. The study profiled TCR beta VDJ and CDR3 using genomic DNA as template. TCRdb re-called the reads through MiXCR, storing one row per CDR3 protein. Of roughly 180,000 distinct CDR3 sequences listed, around 66% were seen once; the top ten hold roughly 46%. This CDR3 is built from 13 residues. Trimming at V came to 7 bases and at J to 6 bases, leaving 3 bases not matched to a gene. Germline CDR1 SGHTA, CDR2 FQGNSA. This TCR was sampled from a human donor with severe aplastic anemia or a healthy control (not recorded which). What was sequenced was sorted CD4+, CD8+, or CD8+CD57+ T cells (not recorded which) from PBMCs. V is TRBV7-2 and J is TRBJ2-7; 13 bases map to TRBD2. The chain's CDR3 is CASNGLAGAEQYF. DNA of the CDR3: TGTGCCAGCAATGGACTAGCGGGAGCCGAGCAGTACTTC.